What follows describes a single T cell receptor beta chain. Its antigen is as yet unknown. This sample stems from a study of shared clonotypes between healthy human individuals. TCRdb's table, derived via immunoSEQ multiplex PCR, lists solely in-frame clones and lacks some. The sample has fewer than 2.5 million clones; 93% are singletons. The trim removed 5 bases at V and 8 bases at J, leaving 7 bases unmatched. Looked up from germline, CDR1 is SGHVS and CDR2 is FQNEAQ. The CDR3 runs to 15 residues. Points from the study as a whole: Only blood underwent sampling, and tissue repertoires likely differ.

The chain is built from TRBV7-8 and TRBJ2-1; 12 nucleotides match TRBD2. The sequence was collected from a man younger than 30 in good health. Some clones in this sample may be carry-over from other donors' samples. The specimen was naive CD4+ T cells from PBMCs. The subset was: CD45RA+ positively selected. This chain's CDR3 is CASSPTSGRAHEQFF. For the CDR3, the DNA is TGTGCCAGCAGCCCGACTAGCGGGAGAGCGCATGAGCAGTTCTTC.